The rows below give T cell receptor beta chains drawn from one sample of a study of blood T cell repertoires in COVID-19. Only in-frame clones appear in the TCRdb table, and some are missing; sequencing was by immunoSEQ multiplex PCR. The sample contains about 190,000 clones, more than 60% of which appear only once. Sequenced: peripheral blood. The origin of the receptors is a man aged 50 to 59 who had recovered from COVID-19. CDR3s include the opening cysteine and the closing phenylalanine or tryptophan.

v_gene	j_gene	CDR3aa
TRBV2	TRBJ1-6	CASRDARDTYNSPLHF
TRBV20-1	TRBJ1-5	CSASRWDRTQPQHF
TRBV5-4	TRBJ1-3	CASSTRGGGNTIYF
TRBV29-1	TRBJ2-7	CSVSGTGAYEQYF
TRBV19	TRBJ1-3	CASSIEGALLSGNTIYF
TRBV19	TRBJ1-2	CASSPPLYGYTF
TRBV2	TRBJ2-5	CASRHAGRQETQYF
TRBV5-8	TRBJ1-2	CASSYTGSPYGYTF
TRBV7-8	TRBJ2-7	CASSINRDSSYEQYF
TRBV10-1	TRBJ1-6	CASSLFRGLNSPLHF
TRBV27	TRBJ2-1	CASRPQREGYNEQFF
TRBV18	TRBJ1-1	CASSPRQRDIEAFF
TRBV4-2	TRBJ2-2	CASSPGTSGNTGELFF
TRBV10-3	TRBJ2-7	CAISELHSDEQYF
TRBV30	TRBJ2-3	CAWKVSAGADTQYF
TRBV5-1	TRBJ1-2	CASSPPGQLRGGTF
TRBV7-6	TRBJ2-2	CASSPRQGAGTGELFF
TRBV11-3	TRBJ2-7	CASSLLGGESYEQYF
TRBV15	TRBJ2-7	CATSRASGTGLYEQYF
TRBV14	TRBJ2-7	CASSQDLFWDKSHPTYEQYF
TRBV29-1	TRBJ2-1	CSVEFGQGYNEQFF
TRBV12-5	TRBJ1-1	CASGLFPSRVMNTEAFF
TRBV6-2/TRBV6-3	TRBJ2-5	CASSYRGETQYF
TRBV21-1	TRBJ2-7	CASGTGGRHEQYF
TRBV28	TRBJ2-5	CASSLSLAGQETQYF
TRBV5-6	TRBJ1-4	CASSFRGPGEKLFF
TRBV7-3	TRBJ2-1	CASSFTLRDSPNEQFF
TRBV7-6	TRBJ2-1	CASSLVGTNYNEQFF
TRBV5-4	TRBJ2-5	CASSPAGSGQETQYF
TRBV28	TRBJ2-4	CASRSPRGKNIQYF
TRBV27	TRBJ2-5	CASSPKTSGRTQYF
TRBV30	TRBJ1-6	CAWSVQGSSPLHF
TRBV4-3	TRBJ2-7	CASSQDERGYEQYF
TRBV7-8	TRBJ1-1	CASSTQGYTYTEAFF
TRBV7-2	TRBJ1-1	CASSLADRMNTEAFF
TRBV5-5	TRBJ2-1	CASSLGAGLGFYNEQFF
TRBV5-1	TRBJ2-5	CASSLDGVRIRETQYF
TRBV5-4	TRBJ2-1	CASSPTTSGPYNEQFF
TRBV7-2	TRBJ2-3	CASSSLPLSGSSTDTQYF
TRBV4-1	TRBJ2-1	CASSQVGREGPNEQFF
TRBV19	TRBJ2-7	CASRHVDGNSYEQYF
TRBV7-8	TRBJ2-7	CASSIALAATYEQYF
TRBV19	TRBJ1-2	CASSIIPPREANYGYTF
TRBV12-3/TRBV12-4	TRBJ2-7	CASSKVTGDPIYF
TRBV6-5	TRBJ2-1	CASSYGQYNEQFF
TRBV5-4	TRBJ1-6	CASSFLSGEYSPLHF
TRBV27	TRBJ1-1	CASSFLGMNTEAFF
TRBV4-1	TRBJ2-2	CASSQGGLAGVGTGELFF
TRBV7-6	TRBJ2-7	CASSYTGGEQYF
TRBV3-1/TRBV3-2	TRBJ2-7	CASSDAGVGDEQYF
TRBV30	TRBJ2-3	CAWHLSGGLHTQYF
TRBV6-6	TRBJ2-2	CASSYAPVTGELFF
TRBV9	TRBJ1-1	CASSARTGNLGEAFF
TRBV5-1	TRBJ1-6	CASTLDAVRSPLHF
TRBV7-3	TRBJ2-3	CASSLYGADTQYF
TRBV7-2	TRBJ2-7	CASSLGLLSSYEQYF